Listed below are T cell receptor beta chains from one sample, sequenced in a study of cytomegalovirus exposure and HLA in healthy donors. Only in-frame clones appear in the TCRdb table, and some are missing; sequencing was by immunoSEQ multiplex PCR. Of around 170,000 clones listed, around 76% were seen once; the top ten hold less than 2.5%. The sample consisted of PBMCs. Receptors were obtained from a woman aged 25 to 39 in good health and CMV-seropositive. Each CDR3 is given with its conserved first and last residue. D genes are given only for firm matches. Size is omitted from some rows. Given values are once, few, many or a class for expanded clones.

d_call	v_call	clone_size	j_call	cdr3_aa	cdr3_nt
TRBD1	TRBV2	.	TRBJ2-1	CASSADRGNYNEQFF	TGTGCCAGCAGCGCCGACAGGGGGAATTACAATGAGCAGTTCTTC
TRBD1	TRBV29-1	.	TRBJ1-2	CSVDVQTGFGYTF	TGCAGCGTTGATGTACAGACAGGGTTCGGCTACACCTTC
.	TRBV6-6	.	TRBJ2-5	CASSSAAQETQYF	TGTGCCAGCAGCTCCGCGGCCCAAGAGACCCAGTACTTC
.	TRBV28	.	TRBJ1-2	CASSSPAGGFYGYTF	TGTGCCAGCAGTTCCCCTGCTGGGGGGTTCTATGGCTACACCTTC
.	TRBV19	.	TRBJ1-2	CASSISGGNYGYTF	TGTGCCAGTAGTATAAGTGGCGGGAACTATGGCTACACCTTC
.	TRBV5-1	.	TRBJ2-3	CASSQSTDTQYF	TGCGCCAGCAGCCAGAGCACAGATACGCAGTATTTT
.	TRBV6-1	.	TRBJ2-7	CASNAGPYEQYF	TGTGCCAGCAACGCAGGGCCCTACGAGCAGTACTTC
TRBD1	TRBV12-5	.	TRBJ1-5	CASGLDYRGPQHF	TGTGCTAGTGGTTTGGATTACAGGGGGCCTCAGCATTTT
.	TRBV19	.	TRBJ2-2	CASSMRVKGELFF	TGTGCCAGTAGTATGAGGGTCAAGGGGGAGCTGTTTTTT
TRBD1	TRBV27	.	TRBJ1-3	CASSATGQGRNTIYF	TGTGCCAGCAGTGCCACCGGACAGGGGCGGAACACCATATATTTT
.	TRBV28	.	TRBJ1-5	CASRPTGSYSNQPQHF	TGTGCCAGCAGACCAACAGGGAGTTACAGCAATCAGCCCCAGCATTTT
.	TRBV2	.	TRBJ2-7	CASEHSYEQYF	TGTGCCAGTGAACACTCCTACGAGCAGTACTTC
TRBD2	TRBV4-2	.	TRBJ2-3	CASMERGGTDTQYF	TGTGCCAGCATGGAGCGGGGGGGCACAGATACGCAGTATTTT
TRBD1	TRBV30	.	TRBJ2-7	CAWGDRTGFYEQYF	TGTGCCTGGGGGGACCGGACAGGATTCTACGAGCAGTACTTC
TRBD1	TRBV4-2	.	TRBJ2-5	CASSQAAGQGARETQYF	TGTGCCAGCAGCCAAGCGGCGGGGCAGGGGGCGCGAGAGACCCAGTACTTC
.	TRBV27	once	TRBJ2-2	CASSGTAAGRLFF	TGTGCCAGCAGCGGGACGGCCGCGGGGCGGCTGTTTTTT
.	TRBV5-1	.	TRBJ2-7	CASSLTPGLAYEQYF	TGCGCCAGCAGCTTGACCCCGGGATTGGCCTACGAGCAGTACTTC
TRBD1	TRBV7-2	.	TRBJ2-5	CASSSRGQETQYF	TGTGCCAGCAGCTCCAGGGGGCAAGAGACCCAGTACTTC